The clone carrying this T cell receptor (beta chain) showed up many times. The entry originates in a study of T-cell reconstitution after alpha-beta-depleted transplantation in children. Germline V gene sequence: CDR1 LGHDT, CDR2 YNNKEL (reference sequence). The CDR3 consists of 15 residues. The V gene lost 5 bases and the J gene lost 1 base, with 14 bases spanning the gap. Unique molecular identifiers were incorporated when the TCRbeta library was constructed. TCRdb ran MiXCR on the PCR reads and lists one entry per CDR3 protein. Of over 120,000 distinct CDR3 sequences listed, around 9% were seen once; the top ten hold 15% to 20%.

This receptor was taken from a female patient aged 2 to 10 who had a stem cell transplant for congenital amegakaryocytic thrombocytopenia, so the T cells may come from the graft donor. Sequenced material: PBMCs, mostly from graft donor cells, taken 180 days after TCRalphabeta/CD19-depleted stem cell transplant. This chain joins TRBV3-1 and TRBJ1-1; D is undetermined. This chain's CDR3 is CASSLRGGRNTEAFF. For the CDR3, the DNA is TGTGCCAGCAGCTTACGGGGAGGGAGGAACACTGAAGCTTTCTTT.